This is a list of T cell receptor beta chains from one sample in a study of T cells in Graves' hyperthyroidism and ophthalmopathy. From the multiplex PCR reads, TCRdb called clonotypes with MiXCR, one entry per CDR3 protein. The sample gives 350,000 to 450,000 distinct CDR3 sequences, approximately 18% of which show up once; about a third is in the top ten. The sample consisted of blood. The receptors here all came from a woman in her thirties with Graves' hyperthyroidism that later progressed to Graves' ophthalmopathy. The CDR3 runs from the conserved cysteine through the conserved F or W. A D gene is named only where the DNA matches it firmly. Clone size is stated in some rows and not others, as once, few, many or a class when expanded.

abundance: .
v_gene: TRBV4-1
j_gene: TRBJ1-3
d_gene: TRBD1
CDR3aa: CASSLDPGQKNGNTIYF
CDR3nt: TGCGCCAGCAGCCTTGACCCGGGACAGAAGAACGGAAACACCATATATTTT

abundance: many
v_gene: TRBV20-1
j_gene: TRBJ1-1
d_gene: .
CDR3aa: CSAPRRGRGLNTEAFF
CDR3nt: TGCAGTGCTCCGAGACGTGGCAGGGGACTAAACACTGAAGCTTTCTTT

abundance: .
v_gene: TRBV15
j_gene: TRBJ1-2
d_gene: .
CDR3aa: CATSRPRGGFNYGYTF
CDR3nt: TGTGCCACCAGCAGACCCCGAGGAGGGTTTAACTATGGCTACACCTTC

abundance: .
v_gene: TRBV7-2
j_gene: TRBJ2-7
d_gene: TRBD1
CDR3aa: CASNRDRVYEQYF
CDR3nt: TGTGCCAGCAACCGGGACAGGGTCTACGAGCAGTACTTC

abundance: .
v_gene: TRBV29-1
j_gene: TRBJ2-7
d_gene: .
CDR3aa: CSVEDIVGDEQYF
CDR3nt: TGCAGCGTTGAAGATATTGTTGGGGACGAGCAGTACTTC

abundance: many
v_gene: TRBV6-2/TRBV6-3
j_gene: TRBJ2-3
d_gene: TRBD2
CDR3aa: CASSYSIPSGGAPSTDTQYF
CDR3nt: TGTGCCAGCAGTTACTCGATTCCTAGCGGGGGAGCACCAAGCACAGATACGCAGTATTTT

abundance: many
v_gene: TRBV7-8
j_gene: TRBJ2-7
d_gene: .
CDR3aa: CASSVTRGSYEQYF
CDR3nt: TGTGCCAGCAGCGTTACTCGGGGATCCTACGAGCAGTACTTC

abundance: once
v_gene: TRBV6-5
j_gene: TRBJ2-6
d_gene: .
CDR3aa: CASSYSIIRSGANVLTF
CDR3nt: TGTGCCAGCAGTTACTCGATAATACGCTCTGGGGCCAACGTCCTGACTTTC

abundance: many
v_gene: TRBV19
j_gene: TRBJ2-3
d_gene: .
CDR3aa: CASSPGPQAPDTQYF
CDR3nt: TGTGCCAGTAGTCCCGGCCCCCAAGCACCAGATACGCAGTATTTT

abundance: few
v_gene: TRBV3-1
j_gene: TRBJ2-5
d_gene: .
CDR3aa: CASSQGPDWFGGETQYF
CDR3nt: TGTGCCAGCAGCCAGGGACCTGATTGGTTCGGCGGGGAGACCCAGTACTTC

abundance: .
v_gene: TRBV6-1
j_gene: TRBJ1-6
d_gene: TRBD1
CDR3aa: CASSEEAGGNSPLHF
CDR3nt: TGTGCCAGCAGTGAAGAGGCAGGGGGTAATTCACCCCTCCACTTT

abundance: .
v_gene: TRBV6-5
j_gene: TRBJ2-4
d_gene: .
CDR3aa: CASSYWLGGAQGNIQYF
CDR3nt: TGTGCCAGCAGTTACTGGCTTGGAGGGGCGCAGGGAAACATTCAGTACTTC

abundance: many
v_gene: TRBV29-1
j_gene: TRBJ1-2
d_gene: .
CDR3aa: CSVEDIGLLNYGYTF
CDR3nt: TGCAGCGTTGAAGATATAGGACTCCTTAACTATGGCTACACCTTC

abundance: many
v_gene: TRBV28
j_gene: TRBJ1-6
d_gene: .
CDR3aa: CATRELRSPLHF
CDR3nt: TGTGCCACCAGGGAGCTACGGTCACCCCTCCACTTT

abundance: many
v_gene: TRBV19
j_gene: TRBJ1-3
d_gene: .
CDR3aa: CATSYYGGAGNTIYF
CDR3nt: TGTGCCACCTCCTACTACGGGGGCGCTGGAAACACCATATATTTT

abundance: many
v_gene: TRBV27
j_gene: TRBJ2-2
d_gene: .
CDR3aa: CASSPGGPVTGELFF
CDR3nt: TGTGCCAGCAGTCCCGGGGGACCGGTCACCGGGGAGCTGTTTTTT

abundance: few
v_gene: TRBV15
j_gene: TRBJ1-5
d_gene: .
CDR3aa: CATSRGGLGGWNQPQHF
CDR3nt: TGTGCCACCAGCAGAGGGGGATTGGGGGGTTGGAATCAGCCCCAGCATTTT

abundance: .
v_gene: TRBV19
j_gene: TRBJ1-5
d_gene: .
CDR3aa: CATGPYRYSNQPQHF
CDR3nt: TGTGCCACGGGTCCCTACCGTTATAGCAATCAGCCCCAGCATTTT

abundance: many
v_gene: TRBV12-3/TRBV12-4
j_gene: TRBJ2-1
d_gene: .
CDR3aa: CASSLSHEQFF
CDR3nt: TGTGCCAGCAGTTTATCGCATGAGCAGTTCTTC

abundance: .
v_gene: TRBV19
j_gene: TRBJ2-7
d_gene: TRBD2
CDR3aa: CASSIELAGEQYF
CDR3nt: TGTGCCAGTAGTATAGAGCTAGCGGGCGAGCAGTACTTC

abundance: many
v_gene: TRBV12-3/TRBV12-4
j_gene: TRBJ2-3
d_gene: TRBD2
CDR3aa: CASSLGAGGQSTDTQYF
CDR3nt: TGTGCCAGCAGTTTAGGAGCGGGGGGTCAGAGCACAGATACGCAGTATTTT

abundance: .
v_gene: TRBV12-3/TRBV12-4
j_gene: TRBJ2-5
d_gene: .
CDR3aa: CASSFVREPTGETQYF
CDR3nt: TGTGCCAGCAGTTTTGTCAGGGAACCAACCGGGGAGACCCAGTACTTC

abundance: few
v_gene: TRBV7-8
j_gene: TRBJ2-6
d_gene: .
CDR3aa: CASSLSLGAGANVLTF
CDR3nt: TGTGCCAGCAGCTTATCTTTGGGGGCTGGGGCCAACGTCCTGACTTTC

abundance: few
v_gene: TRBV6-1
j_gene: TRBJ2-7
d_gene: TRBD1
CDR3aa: CASRGDSPYEQYF
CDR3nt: TGTGCCAGCAGGGGGGACAGCCCCTACGAGCAGTACTTC

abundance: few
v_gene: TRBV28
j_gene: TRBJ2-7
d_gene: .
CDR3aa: CASSFVLGPASYEQYF
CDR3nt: TGTGCCAGCAGTTTCGTACTAGGCCCGGCCTCCTACGAGCAGTACTTC

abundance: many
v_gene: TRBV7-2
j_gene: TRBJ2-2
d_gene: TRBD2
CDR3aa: CASSFTLAGTGELFF
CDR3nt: TGTGCCAGCAGCTTTACACTAGCGGGGACCGGGGAGCTGTTTTTT

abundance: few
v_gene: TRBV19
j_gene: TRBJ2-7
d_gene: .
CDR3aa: CASSGPGHSGSYEQYF
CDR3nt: TGTGCCAGTAGCGGGCCGGGACACTCAGGTTCCTACGAGCAGTACTTC

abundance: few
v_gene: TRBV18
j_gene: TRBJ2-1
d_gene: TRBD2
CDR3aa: CASSPGGGDPSSYNEQFF
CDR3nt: TGTGCCAGCTCCCCCGGGGGGGGCGACCCTAGCTCCTACAATGAGCAGTTCTTC

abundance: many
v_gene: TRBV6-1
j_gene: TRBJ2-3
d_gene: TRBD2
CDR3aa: CASRPVNPILPLAASTDTQYF
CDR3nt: TGTGCCAGCAGGCCGGTCAACCCTATCTTGCCCCTAGCGGCGAGCACAGATACGCAGTATTTT

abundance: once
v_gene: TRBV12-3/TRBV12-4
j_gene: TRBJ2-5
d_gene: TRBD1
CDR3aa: CASRGTGGRETQYF
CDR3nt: TGTGCCAGCAGGGGGACAGGGGGGAGAGAGACCCAGTACTTC

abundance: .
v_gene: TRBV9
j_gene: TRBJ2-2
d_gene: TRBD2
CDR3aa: CASSVEGSGSNTGELFF
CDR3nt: TGTGCCAGCAGCGTAGAGGGTAGCGGGTCGAACACCGGGGAGCTGTTTTTT

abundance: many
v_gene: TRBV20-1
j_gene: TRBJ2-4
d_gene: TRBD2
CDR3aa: CSARSSGIVVAKNIQYF
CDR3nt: TGCAGTGCCAGATCTAGCGGGATCGTGGTAGCCAAAAACATTCAGTACTTC

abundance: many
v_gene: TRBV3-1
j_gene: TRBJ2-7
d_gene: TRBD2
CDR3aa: CASSQDKLAFYEQYF
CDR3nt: TGTGCCAGCAGCCAAGACAAACTAGCGTTCTACGAGCAGTACTTC

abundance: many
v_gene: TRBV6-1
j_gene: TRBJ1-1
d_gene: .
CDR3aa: CASRPNRDMGTEAFF
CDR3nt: TGTGCCAGCAGACCCAACCGGGACATGGGCACTGAAGCTTTCTTT

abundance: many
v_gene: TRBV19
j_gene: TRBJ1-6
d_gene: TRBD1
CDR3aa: CASRLKQGARGGSPLHF
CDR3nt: TGTGCCAGTAGGCTGAAACAGGGGGCGAGGGGAGGATCACCCCTCCACTTT

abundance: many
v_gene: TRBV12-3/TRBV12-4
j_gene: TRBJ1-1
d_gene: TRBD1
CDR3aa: CASRRDRMNTEAFF
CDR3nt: TGTGCCAGCAGGCGGGACAGGATGAACACTGAAGCTTTCTTT

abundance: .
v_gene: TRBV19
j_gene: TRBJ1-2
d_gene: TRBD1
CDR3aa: CASSMAGDRGWSGYTF
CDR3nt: TGTGCCAGTAGTATGGCGGGAGACAGGGGTTGGTCTGGCTACACCTTC

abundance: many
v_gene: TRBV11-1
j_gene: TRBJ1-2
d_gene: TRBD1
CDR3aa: CASSPDRRGYGYTF
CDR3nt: TGTGCCAGCAGCCCGGACAGGCGGGGCTATGGCTACACCTTC

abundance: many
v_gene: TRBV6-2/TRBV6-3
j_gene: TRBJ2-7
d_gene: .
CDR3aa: CASSYPLSGPSYEQYF
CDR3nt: TGTGCCAGCAGTTACCCCCTAAGCGGGCCCTCCTACGAGCAGTACTTC

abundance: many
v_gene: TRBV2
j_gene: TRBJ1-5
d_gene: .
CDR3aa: CASSPPGLQPQHF
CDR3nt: TGTGCCAGCAGTCCCCCAGGGTTGCAGCCCCAGCATTTT

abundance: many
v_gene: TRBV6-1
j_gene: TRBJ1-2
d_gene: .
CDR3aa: CASSEFTGSNYGYTF
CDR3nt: TGTGCCAGCAGTGAATTTACAGGGAGTAACTATGGCTACACCTTC

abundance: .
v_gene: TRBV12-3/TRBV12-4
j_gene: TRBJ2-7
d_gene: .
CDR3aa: CASRKGSYEQYF
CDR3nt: TGTGCTTCGCGGAAGGGTTCCTACGAGCAGTACTTC

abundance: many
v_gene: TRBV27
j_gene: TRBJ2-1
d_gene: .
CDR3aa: CASSQYLSSYNEQFF
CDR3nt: TGTGCCAGCAGTCAGTACCTTAGCTCCTACAATGAGCAGTTCTTC

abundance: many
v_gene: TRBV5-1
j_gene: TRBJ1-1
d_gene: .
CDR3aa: CASSLASFGNTEAFF
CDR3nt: TGCGCCAGCAGCTTGGCCAGTTTTGGGAACACTGAAGCTTTCTTT

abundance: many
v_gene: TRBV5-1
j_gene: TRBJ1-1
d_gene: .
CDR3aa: CASSLEGNLEAFF
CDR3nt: TGCGCCAGCAGCTTGGAGGGAAACTTAGAAGCTTTCTTT

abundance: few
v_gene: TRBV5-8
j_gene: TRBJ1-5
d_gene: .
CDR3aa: CASSQGLNQPQHF
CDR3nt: TGTGCCAGCAGCCAGGGACTTAATCAGCCCCAGCATTTT